The present T cell receptor beta chain was sequenced within a study of neurological immune-mediated disorders. Findings and limits, study-wide: No CDR3 amino acid sequences were shared by expanded clones across subjects, suggesting private repertoires in all groups. Whereas HTLV-1-associated myelopathy showed the most TCR clonal expansion, multiple sclerosis showed the least, with levels below those of healthy controls.

This clonotype came up many times. The antigen is unknown. The CDR3 totals 14 residues. Trimming at V came to 2 bases and at J to 10 bases, leaving 2 bases not matched to a gene. Germline-derived CDR1 and CDR2 are MDHEN and SYDVKM. The cDNA was generated by 5'RACE with 10-nucleotide random UMIs. TCRdb called the 5' RACE reads again in MiXCR, with one record for every CDR3 protein. In the table there are 75,000 to 90,000 distinct CDR3 sequences, over 9% of which are singletons. The sample comprised PBMCs. The origin of this receptor is a man aged 35-49 years in good health. V usage is TRBV28 and J usage is TRBJ2-2, with TRBD2 matching over 12 bases. The CDR3 bases are TGTGCCAGCAGTTTACTAGCGGGAGGGTCGGAGCTGTTTTTT. Protein sequence: CASSLLAGGSELFF.